Below, 7 T cell receptor beta chains from the same sample are listed, as sequenced in a study of tumor T cells in aggressive B-cell lymphoma. The method was immunoSEQ multiplex PCR; TCRdb's version includes in-frame clones alone and lacks a portion of them. The sample includes fewer than 3,000 clones, around 80% of them seen just once. Sequencing was carried out using tumor tissue. The receptors derive from an adult with diffuse large B cell lymphoma.

The chain joins TRBV5-1 to TRBJ2-3; TRBD1 matches at 10 bases. Germline CDR1 reads SGHRS; CDR2 reads YFSETQ. V shed 3 bases and J 2 bases; nucleotides not matched to a gene: 6. This CDR3 is built from 16 residues. The CDR3 is CASSSLTGGFTDTQYF. The CDR3 DNA is TGCGCCAGCAGCTCCTTGACAGGGGGCTTCACAGATACGCAGTATTTT.

J is TRBJ2-5 and V is TRBV5-1, with 7 bases fitting TRBD2. The V gene's germline CDR1 is SGHRS and CDR2 YFSETQ. The trim removed 0 bases at V and 3 bases at J, leaving 5 bases unmatched. The CDR3 is made up of 15 amino acids. This chain's CDR3 is CASSLGGGNEETQYF. The CDR3 region has the DNA TGCGCCAGCAGCTTGGGGGGGGGAAACGAAGAGACCCAGTACTTC.

This clone was seen more than once but under ten times. V gene TRBV29-1 combines with J gene TRBJ2-7, with TRBD2 matching 8 bases. V dropped 5 bases and J dropped 2; count of bases not matched to a gene: 5. CDR3 length: 13 residues. Germline assignment: CDR1 SQVTM and CDR2 ANQGSEA. The CDR3 DNA is TGCAGCGTTAGCGGGGGACTCCCCTACGAGCAGTACTTC. This codes for CSVSGGLPYEQYF.

The rearrangement links TRBV11-2 to TRBJ2-7; 9 nucleotides align to TRBD2. J lost 0 bases, V lost 2 bases, and 8 bases had no gene match. Germline CDR1 SGHAT, CDR2 FQNNGV. CDR3 length: 17 residues. In DNA, the CDR3 is TGTGCCAGCAGCTTAATGTGGTCTAGCGGGACCTCCTACGAGCAGTACTTC. Its translation is CASSLMWSSGTSYEQYF.

This clone was recorded once. In DNA, the CDR3 is TGCAGCGTGGGGGGGACACTGGGAGAGCAGTACTTC. It is translated as CSVGGTLGEQYF. The chain employs TRBV29-1 and TRBJ2-5; the D gene is possibly TRBD2 (7 bases). Per the germline V gene, CDR1 is SQVTM and CDR2 is ANQGSEA. CDR3 size: 12 residues. V gave up 6 bases and J gave up 11 bases, with 19 bases separating them.

This chain joins TRBV5-4 and TRBJ2-7, with 7 bases fitting TRBD1. With V trimmed by 3 bases and J by 2 bases, 8 bases remained unmatched. This CDR3 has 15 amino acids. Germline V CDR1 and CDR2: SGHNT, YYREEE (reference sequence). The CDR3 reads CASSSRQGSAYEQYF. The DNA of the CDR3 is TGTGCCAGCAGCTCACGACAGGGAAGCGCCTACGAGCAGTACTTC.

The gene calls are TRBV30 and TRBJ1-3; TRBD1 matches at 10 bases. V lost 3 bases to trimming and J lost 1 base; unmatched junction nucleotides: 6. The germline gives CDR1 GTSNPN, CDR2 SVGIG (reference sequence). This CDR3 spans 16 amino acids. CDR3 residues: CAWSEDRGSSGNTIYF. The CDR3 coding sequence is TGTGCCTGGAGCGAGGACAGGGGGAGTTCTGGAAACACCATATATTTT.